This T cell receptor beta chain comes out of a study of cytomegalovirus exposure and HLA in healthy donors. Study conclusions and caveats: The authors confirmed in vitro that a few CMV-associated chains were specific for CMV antigens. Sequences of the TCR beta chain were said to predict the HLA-A and HLA-B alleles of most subjects accurately.

The PCR was carried out with 60 Vbeta primers and 13 Jbeta primers. Data came from immunoSEQ multiplex PCR; TCRdb stores just in-frame clones and leaves some out. The sample contains some 160,000 clones, around four fifths of which appear only once. This clone has just a few counts. Its antigen is not identified. The sequencing input was PBMCs. This sequence was found in a man aged 18 to 35 in good health and CMV-seronegative.

The CDR3 loop reads CASSPSAGYSYEQYF. The CDR3 DNA is TGTGCCAGCAGCCCTTCAGCGGGCTACTCCTACGAGCAGTACTTC. The chain couples TRBV7-8 to TRBJ2-7; possibly TRBD2 for D (6 bases). The CDR3 sequence is 15 residues long. V lost 5 bases, J lost 0 bases, and 14 bases lay in between. Germline V gives CDR1 SGHVS, CDR2 FQNEAQ. Filled out from reference TRBV7-8 and TRBJ2-7, the complete variable domain reads GAGVSQSPRYKVAKRGQDVALRCDPISGHVSLFWYQQALGQGPEFLTYFQNEAQLDKSGLPSDRFFAERPEGSVSTLKIQRTQQEDSAVYLCASSPSAGYSYEQYFGPGTRLTVT.